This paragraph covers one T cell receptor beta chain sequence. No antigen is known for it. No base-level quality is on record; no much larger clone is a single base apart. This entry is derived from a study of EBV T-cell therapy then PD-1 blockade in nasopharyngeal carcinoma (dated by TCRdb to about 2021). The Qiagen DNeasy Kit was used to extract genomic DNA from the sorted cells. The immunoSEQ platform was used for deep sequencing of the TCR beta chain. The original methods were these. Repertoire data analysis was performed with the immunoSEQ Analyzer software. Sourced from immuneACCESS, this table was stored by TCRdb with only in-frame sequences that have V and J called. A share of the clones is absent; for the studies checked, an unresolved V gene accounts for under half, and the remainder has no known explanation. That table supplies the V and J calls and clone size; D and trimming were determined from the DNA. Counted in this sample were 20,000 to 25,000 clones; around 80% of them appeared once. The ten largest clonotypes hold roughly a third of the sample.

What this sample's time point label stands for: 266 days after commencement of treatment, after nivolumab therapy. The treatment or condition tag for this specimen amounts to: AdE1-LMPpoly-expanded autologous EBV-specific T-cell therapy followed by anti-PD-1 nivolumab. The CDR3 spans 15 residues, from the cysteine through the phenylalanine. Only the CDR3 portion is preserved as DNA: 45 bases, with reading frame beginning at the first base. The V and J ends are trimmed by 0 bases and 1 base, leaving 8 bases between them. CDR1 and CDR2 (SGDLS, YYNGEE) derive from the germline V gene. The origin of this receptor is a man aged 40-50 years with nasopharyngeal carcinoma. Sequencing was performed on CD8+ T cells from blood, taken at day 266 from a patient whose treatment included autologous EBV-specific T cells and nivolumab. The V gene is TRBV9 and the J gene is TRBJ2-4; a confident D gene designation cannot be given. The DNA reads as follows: TGTGCCAGCAGCGTAGATTGGGGTGCCAAAAACATTCAGTACTTC. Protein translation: CASSVDWGAKNIQYF.